This TCR beta chain was identified during a study of cytomegalovirus exposure and HLA in healthy donors. Overall study results and limits: One later analysis, an examination of the 100 to 150 validation repertoires, found that first-cohort TCR clusters tended to co-occur in them.

Notes on this clone: Its matching antigen is unknown.

Only in-frame clones appear in the TCRdb table, and some are missing; sequencing was by immunoSEQ multiplex PCR. Counted here are approximately 110,000 clones, around nine tenths occurring once; the ten biggest clones make up more than 2%. CDR1 and CDR2 from the germline V gene are LGHNA and YNFKEQ. This CDR3 is 15 amino acids long. V was pared by 5 bases and J by 1 base, with 13 bases between. This receptor was obtained from a woman younger than 35 in good health and CMV-seronegative. The chain uses TRBV4-2 and TRBJ2-3; D may be TRBD2 (6 bases). The specimen was PBMCs. CDR3 bases: TGTGCCAGCAGCAAGGAGCGCGGGGGCACAGATACGCAGTATTTT. It specifies CASSKERGGTDTQYF.